The 9 T cell receptor beta chains reported below all come from one sample, sequenced in a study. TCRdb recomputed calls from the 5' RACE reads with MiXCR, one row per CDR3 protein. The repertoire has about 32,000 distinct CDR3 sequences, approximately 25% of them found once; the top ten carry around 4%. Sequenced: memory CD4+ T cells sorted from blood. Subset specified: memory CD4+ T cells, CD4+CD45RO+CD25-. All receptors derive from a female donor with breast cancer.

This clonotype was counted at least ten times. This chain joins TRBV27 and TRBJ2-7; TRBD1 aligns across 7 bases. With V trimmed by 10 bases and J by 0 bases, 3 bases remained unmatched. Germline lookup yields CDR1 MNHEY and CDR2 SMNVEV (reference sequence). The CDR3 sequence is 12 residues long. The CDR3 loop reads CATRTGSYEQYF. The CDR3 DNA reads as TGTGCCACCAGGACAGGCTCCTACGAGCAGTACTTC.

This clonotype was picked up many times. The rearrangement uses TRBV5-1 and TRBJ2-7; D remains unclear. Germline assignment: CDR1 SGHRS and CDR2 YFSETQ. The germline V and J ends were trimmed by 5 bases and 5 bases, with 14 bases remaining between them. The CDR3 spans 13 residues. The CDR3: CASRGQVNHEQYF. CDR3 coding DNA: TGCGCCAGCAGAGGGCAGGTGAACCACGAGCAGTACTTC. The full variable domain, in which reference TRBV5-1 and TRBJ2-7 provide the parts outside the CDR3, is KAGVTQTPRYLIKTRGQQVTLSCSPISGHRSVSWYQQTPGQGLQFLFEYFSETQRNKGNFPGRFSGRQFSNSRSEMNVSTLELGDSALYLCASRGQVNHEQYFGPGTRLTVT.

The J gene is TRBJ2-7, the V gene TRBV9; 8 positions match TRBD2. CDR1 is SGDLS and CDR2 is YYNGEE in the germline V gene. The CDR3 contains 16 residues. Trimming took 0 bases from V and 0 from J; bases not matched to a gene: 5. The CDR3 reads CASSVAGSGTSYEQYF. Written as DNA, the CDR3 is TGTGCCAGCAGCGTAGCGGGTAGCGGGACCTCCTACGAGCAGTACTTC.

The table lists this clonotype with many counts. The chain employs TRBV6-5 and TRBJ2-3; 9 bases fit TRBD1. CDR1 MNHEY and CDR2 SVGAGI come from the germline V gene. Unmatched junction bases numbered 8, after V lost 8 bases and J lost 2 bases. This CDR3 region has 15 residues. CDR3 nucleotides: TGTGCCAGCGGCCCCGGGACAGGGCCCACAGATACGCAGTATTTT. It codes for CASGPGTGPTDTQYF.

This clonotype was observed a handful of times. The CDR3 nucleotides are TGTGCCAGCAAGGCCTGGGCTAGCGAACAAGAGACCCAGTACTTC. It codes for CASKAWASEQETQYF. The rearrangement uses TRBV6-5 and TRBJ2-5; maybe TRBD2 (6 bases). Trimming removed 7 bases at V and 2 bases at J, with 17 bases between. Germline values: CDR1 MNHEY, CDR2 SVGAGI. The CDR3 spans 15 residues.

The CDR3 sequence: CASSGGTADYNEQFF. The DNA for the CDR3 is TGTGCCAGCAGCGGGGGGACAGCCGATTACAATGAGCAGTTCTTC. This chain connects TRBV9 to TRBJ2-1; the match to TRBD1 covers 7 bases. Germline V gene sequence: CDR1 SGDLS, CDR2 YYNGEE. V shed 3 bases, J shed 4 bases, and the junction held 7 bases outside the gene matches. This CDR3 region has 15 residues.

This clonotype was found many times. V usage is TRBV4-1 and J usage is TRBJ2-3, with D maybe TRBD1 (6 bases). The CDR3 totals 14 residues. From germline, CDR1 is MGHRA and CDR2 YSYEKL. With 4 bases removed from V and 2 bases from J, the gap between germline ends came to 10 bases. CDR3 DNA sequence: TGCGCCAGCAGCCCCGGACAGTACACAGATACGCAGTATTTT. Translated, it gives CASSPGQYTDTQYF.

This clonotype was recorded at least ten times. The J gene is TRBJ2-5, the V gene TRBV6-5, with TRBD2 matching 16 bases. The V gene's germline CDR1 is MNHEY and CDR2 SVGAGI. V lost 6 bases to trimming and J lost 5 bases; unmatched junction nucleotides: 3. There are 15 residues in the CDR3. Written as DNA, the CDR3 is TGTGCCAGCAGCCGGGGACTAGCGGGAGGGGAGACCCAGTACTTC. Translating it yields CASSRGLAGGETQYF.

This clonotype appeared a few times. This chain joins TRBV5-1 and TRBJ2-7; 9 bases map to TRBD1. CDR3 length: 15 amino acids. V trimming: 4 bases; J trimming: 5 bases; junction bases outside the gene matches: 10. Germline assignment: CDR1 SGHRS and CDR2 YFSETQ. This CDR3 is CASSPEGTGFDEQYF. Written as DNA, the CDR3 is TGCGCCAGCAGCCCGGAGGGGACAGGGTTCGACGAGCAGTACTTC.